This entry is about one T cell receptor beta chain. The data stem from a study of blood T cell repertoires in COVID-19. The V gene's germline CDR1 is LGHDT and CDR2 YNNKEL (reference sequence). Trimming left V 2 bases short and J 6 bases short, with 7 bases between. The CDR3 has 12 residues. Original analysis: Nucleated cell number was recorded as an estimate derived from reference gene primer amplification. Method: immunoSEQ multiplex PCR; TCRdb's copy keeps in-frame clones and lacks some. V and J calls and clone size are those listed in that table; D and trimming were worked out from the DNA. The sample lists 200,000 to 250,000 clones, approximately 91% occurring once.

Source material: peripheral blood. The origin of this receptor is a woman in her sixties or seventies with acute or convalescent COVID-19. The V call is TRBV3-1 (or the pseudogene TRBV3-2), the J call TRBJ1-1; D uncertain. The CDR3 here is CASSQREPEAFF. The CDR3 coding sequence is TGTGCCAGCAGCCAACGGGAACCTGAAGCTTTCTTT.